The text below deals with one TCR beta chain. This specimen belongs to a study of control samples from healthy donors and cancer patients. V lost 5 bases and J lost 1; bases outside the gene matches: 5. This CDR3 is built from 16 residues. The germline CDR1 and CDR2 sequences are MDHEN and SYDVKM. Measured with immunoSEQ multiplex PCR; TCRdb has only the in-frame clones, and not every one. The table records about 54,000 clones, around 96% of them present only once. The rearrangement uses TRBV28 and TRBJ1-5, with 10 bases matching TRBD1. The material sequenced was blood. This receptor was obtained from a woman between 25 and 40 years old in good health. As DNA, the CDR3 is TGTGCCAGCAGTCCACCGGGACAGGGGAGCAATCAGCCCCAGCATTTT. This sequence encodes CASSPPGQGSNQPQHF.